This TCR beta chain was identified during a study of cytomegalovirus exposure and HLA in healthy donors. Study conclusions and caveats: TCR beta V- and J-gene trimming was later associated with a missense DCLRE1C variant.

Note on this clone: Its antigen is currently unknown. This specimen includes other DNA sequences encoding the same CDR3.

The PCR had 60 Vbeta and 13 Jbeta primers. The table came from immunoSEQ multiplex PCR; TCRdb's copy has only in-frame clones and leaves some out. The data contain 130,000 or so clones, roughly 78% of them singletons. This CDR3 region has 13 residues. Trimming removed 3 bases from V and 3 bases from J, with 8 bases in between. The germline CDR1 and CDR2 sequences are LNHNV and YYDKDF (reference sequence). The chain recombines TRBV15 with TRBJ1-2; D may be TRBD1 (5 bases). Source material: PBMCs. The sequence came from a man in his thirties or forties in good health and CMV-seronegative. The DNA of the CDR3 is TGTGCCACCAGCAGGGGCAGGGACTATGGCTACACCTTC. This encodes CATSRGRDYGYTF. The whole variable domain, filled in from reference TRBV15 and TRBJ1-2, reads DAMVIQNPRYQVTQFGKPVTLSCSQTLNHNVMYWYQQKSSQAPKLLFHYYDKDFNNEADTPDNFQSRRPNTSFCFLDIRSPGLGDTAMYLCATSRGRDYGYTFGSGTRLTVV.